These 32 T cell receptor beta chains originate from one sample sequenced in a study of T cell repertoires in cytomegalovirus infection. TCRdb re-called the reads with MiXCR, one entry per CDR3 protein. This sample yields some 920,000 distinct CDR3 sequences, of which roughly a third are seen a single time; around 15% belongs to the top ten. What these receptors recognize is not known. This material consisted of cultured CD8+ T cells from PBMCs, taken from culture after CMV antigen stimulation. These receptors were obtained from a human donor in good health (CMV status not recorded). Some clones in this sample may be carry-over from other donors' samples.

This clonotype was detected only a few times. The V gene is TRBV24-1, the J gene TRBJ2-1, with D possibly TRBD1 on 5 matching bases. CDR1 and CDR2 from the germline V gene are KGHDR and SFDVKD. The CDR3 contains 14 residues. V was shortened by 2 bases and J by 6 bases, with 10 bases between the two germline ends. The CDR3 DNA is TGTGCCACCAGTGATTCAGGGCCGCTCAATGAGCAGTTCTTC. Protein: CATSDSGPLNEQFF.

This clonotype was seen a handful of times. CDR3 region: CASISAAGELFF. The CDR3, as DNA: TGTGCCAGTATCTCTGCGGCCGGGGAGCTGTTTTTT. The chain has TRBV19 and TRBJ2-2; D ambiguous. Trimming took 7 bases from V and 6 from J, leaving 9 bases between them. Per the germline V gene, CDR1 is LNHDA and CDR2 is SQIVND (reference sequence). This CDR3 has 12 amino acids.

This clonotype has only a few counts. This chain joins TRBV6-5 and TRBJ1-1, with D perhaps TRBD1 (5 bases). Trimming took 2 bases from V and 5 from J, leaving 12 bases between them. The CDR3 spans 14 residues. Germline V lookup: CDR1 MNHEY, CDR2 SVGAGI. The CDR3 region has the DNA TGTGCCAGCAGTTACGGGGCAGGTGGGACTGAAGCTTTCTTT. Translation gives CASSYGAGGTEAFF.

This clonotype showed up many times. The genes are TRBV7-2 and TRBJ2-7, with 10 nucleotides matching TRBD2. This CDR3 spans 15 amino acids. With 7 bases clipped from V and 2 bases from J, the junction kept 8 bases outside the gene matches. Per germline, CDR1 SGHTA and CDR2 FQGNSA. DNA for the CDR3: TGTGCCAGCACCCATAAGCGGGGGGGACCCTACGAGCAGTACTTC. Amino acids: CASTHKRGGPYEQYF.

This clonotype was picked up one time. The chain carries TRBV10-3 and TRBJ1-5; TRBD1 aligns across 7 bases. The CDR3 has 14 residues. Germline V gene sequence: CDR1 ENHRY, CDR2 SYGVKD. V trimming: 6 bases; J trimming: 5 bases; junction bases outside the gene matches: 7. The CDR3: CAIRDEGADQPQHF. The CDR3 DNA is TGTGCCATCAGGGACGAGGGGGCCGATCAGCCCCAGCATTTT.

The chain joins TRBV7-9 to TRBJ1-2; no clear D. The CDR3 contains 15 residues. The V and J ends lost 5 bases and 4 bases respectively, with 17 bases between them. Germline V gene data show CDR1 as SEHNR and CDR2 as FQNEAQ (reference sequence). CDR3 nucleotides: TGTGCCAGCAGCCCGCCCGAGGTAGGGCTCTATGGCTACACCTTC. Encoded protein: CASSPPEVGLYGYTF.

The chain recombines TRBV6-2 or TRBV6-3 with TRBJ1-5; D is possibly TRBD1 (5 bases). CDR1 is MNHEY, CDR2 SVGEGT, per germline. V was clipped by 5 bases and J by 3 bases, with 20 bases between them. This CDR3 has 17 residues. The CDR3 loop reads CASSRSGTTPYNQPQHF. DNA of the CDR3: TGTGCCAGCAGTCGCTCCGGGACCACACCCTACAATCAGCCCCAGCATTTT.

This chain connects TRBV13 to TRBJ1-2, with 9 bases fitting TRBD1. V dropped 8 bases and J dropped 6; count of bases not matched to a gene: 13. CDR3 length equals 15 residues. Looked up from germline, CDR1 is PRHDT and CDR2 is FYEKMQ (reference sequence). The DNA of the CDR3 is TGTGCCAGCGCTCTTGGGGACAGGGATATAGATGGCTACACCTTC. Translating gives CASALGDRDIDGYTF.

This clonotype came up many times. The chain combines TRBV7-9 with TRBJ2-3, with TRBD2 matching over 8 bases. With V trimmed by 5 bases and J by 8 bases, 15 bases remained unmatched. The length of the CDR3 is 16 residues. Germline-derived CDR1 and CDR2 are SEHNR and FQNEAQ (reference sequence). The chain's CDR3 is CASSPRTSKETATQYF. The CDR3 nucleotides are TGTGCCAGCAGCCCCCGGACTAGCAAGGAAACCGCTACGCAGTATTTT.

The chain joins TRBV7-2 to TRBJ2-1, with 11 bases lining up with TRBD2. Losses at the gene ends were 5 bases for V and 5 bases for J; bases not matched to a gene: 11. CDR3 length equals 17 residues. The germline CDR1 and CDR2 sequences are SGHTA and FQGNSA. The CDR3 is CASSSRISGGADNEQFF. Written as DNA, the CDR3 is TGTGCCAGCAGCAGTCGAATTAGCGGGGGGGCGGACAATGAGCAGTTCTTC.

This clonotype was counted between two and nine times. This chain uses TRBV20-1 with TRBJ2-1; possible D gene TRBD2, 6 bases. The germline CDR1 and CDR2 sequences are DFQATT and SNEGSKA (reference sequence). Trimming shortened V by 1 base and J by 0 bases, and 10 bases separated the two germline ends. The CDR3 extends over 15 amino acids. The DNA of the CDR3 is TGCAGTGCTAGAGGCCCAGCGGGCTCCTACAATGAGCAGTTCTTC. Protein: CSARGPAGSYNEQFF.

CDR3 sequence: CASSLEQGPAEAFF. Written as DNA, the CDR3 is TGCGCCAGCAGCTTGGAACAGGGACCCGCTGAAGCTTTCTTT. The genes are TRBV5-1 and TRBJ1-1; a possible D gene is TRBD1 (6 bases). Germline CDR1 reads SGHRS; CDR2 reads YFSETQ. The CDR3 is 14 amino acids. The V end was cut by 0 bases, the J end by 6 bases, with 12 bases between.

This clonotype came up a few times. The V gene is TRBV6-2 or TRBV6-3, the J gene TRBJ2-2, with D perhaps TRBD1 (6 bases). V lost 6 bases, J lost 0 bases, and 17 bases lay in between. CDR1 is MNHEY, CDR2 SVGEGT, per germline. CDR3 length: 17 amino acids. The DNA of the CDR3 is TGTGCCAGCAGCCCCGCAGGGGCCTTAACGAACACCGGGGAGCTGTTTTTT. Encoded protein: CASSPAGALTNTGELFF.

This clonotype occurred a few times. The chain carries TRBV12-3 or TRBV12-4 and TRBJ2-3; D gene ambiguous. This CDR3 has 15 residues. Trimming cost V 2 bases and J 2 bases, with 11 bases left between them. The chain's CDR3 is CASSLFDKYTDTQYF. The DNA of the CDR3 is TGTGCCAGCAGTTTATTTGACAAATACACAGATACGCAGTATTTT.

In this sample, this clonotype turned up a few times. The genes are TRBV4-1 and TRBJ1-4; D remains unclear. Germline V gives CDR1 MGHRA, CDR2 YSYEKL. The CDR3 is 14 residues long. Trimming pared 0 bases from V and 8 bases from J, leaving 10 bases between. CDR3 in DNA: TGCGCCAGCAGCCAAGATCCAGGAGAAGAAAAACTGTTTTTT. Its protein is CASSQDPGEEKLFF.

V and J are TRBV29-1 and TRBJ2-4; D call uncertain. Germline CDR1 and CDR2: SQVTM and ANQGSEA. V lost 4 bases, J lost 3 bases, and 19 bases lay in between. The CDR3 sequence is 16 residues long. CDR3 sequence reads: CSVVYVGSEYKNIQYF. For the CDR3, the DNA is TGCAGCGTTGTGTATGTAGGATCCGAATACAAAAACATTCAGTACTTC. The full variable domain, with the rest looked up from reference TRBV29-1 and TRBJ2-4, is SAVISQKPSRDICQRGTSLTIQCQVDSQVTMMFWYRQQPGQSLTLIATANQGSEATYESGFVIDKFPISRPNLTFSTLTVSNMSPEDSSIYLCSVVYVGSEYKNIQYFGAGTRLSVL.

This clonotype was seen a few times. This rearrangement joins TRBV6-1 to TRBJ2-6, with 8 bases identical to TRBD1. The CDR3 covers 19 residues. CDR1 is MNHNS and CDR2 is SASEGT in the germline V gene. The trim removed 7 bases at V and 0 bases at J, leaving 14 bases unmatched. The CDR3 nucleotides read TGTGCCAGCAAAATAAGCCGTGGGACAGGACCCTCTGGGGCCAACGTCCTGACTTTC. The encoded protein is CASKISRGTGPSGANVLTF.

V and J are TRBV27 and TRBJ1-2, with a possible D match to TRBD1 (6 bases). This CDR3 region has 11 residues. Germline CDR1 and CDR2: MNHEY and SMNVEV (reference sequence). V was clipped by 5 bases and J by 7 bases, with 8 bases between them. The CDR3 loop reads CASSTGFGYTF. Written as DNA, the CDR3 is TGTGCCAGCAGTACAGGGTTTGGCTACACCTTC.

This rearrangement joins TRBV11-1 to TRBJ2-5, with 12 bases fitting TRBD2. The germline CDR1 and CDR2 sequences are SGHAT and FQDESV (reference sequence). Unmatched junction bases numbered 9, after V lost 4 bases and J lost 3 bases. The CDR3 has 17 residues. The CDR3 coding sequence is TGTGCCAGCAGCTCCCGGACTAGCGGGGCTTTTAAAGAGACCCAGTACTTC. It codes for CASSSRTSGAFKETQYF.

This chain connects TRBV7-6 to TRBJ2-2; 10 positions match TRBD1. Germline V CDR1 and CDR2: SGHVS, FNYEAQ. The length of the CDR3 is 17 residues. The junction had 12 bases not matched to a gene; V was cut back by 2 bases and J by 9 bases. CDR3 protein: CASSLPNGDRGRRELFF. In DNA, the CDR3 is TGTGCCAGCAGCTTACCTAATGGAGACAGGGGGCGCCGGGAGCTGTTTTTT. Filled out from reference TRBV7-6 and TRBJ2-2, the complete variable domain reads GAGVSQSPRYKVTKRGQDVALRCDPISGHVSLYWYRQALGQGPEFLTYFNYEAQQDKSGLPNDRFSAERPEGSISTLTIQRTEQRDSAMYRCASSLPNGDRGRRELFFGEGSRLTVL.

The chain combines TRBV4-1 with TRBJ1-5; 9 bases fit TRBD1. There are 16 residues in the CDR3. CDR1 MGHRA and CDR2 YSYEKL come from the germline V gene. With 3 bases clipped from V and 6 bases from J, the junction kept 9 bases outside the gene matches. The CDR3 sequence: CASSQGGQGTGQPQHF. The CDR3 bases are TGCGCCAGCAGCCAGGGTGGACAGGGGACCGGTCAGCCCCAGCATTTT.

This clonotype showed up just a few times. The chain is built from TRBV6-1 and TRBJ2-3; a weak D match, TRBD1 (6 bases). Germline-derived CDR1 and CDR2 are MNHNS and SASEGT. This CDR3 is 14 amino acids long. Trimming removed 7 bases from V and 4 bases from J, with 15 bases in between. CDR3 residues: CASNDRKNADTQYF. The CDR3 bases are TGTGCCAGCAACGACAGGAAAAATGCAGATACGCAGTATTTT.

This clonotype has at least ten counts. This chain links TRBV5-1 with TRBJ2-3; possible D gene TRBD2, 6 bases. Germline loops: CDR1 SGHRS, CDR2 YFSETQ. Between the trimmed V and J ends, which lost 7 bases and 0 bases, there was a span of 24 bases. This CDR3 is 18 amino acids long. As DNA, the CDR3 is TGCGCCAGCCGAAACCCGGTTGGGGGACTTACTAGCACAGATACGCAGTATTTT. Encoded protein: CASRNPVGGLTSTDTQYF. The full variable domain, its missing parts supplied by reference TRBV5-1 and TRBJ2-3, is KAGVTQTPRYLIKTRGQQVTLSCSPISGHRSVSWYQQTPGQGLQFLFEYFSETQRNKGNFPGRFSGRQFSNSRSEMNVSTLELGDSALYLCASRNPVGGLTSTDTQYFGPGTRLTVL.

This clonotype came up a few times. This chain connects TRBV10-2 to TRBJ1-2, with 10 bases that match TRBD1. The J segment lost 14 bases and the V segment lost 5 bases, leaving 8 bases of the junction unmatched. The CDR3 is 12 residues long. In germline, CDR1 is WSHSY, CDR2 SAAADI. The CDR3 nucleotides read TGCGCCAGCAGTCCGCCGGGACAGGGGACGACCTTC. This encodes CASSPPGQGTTF.

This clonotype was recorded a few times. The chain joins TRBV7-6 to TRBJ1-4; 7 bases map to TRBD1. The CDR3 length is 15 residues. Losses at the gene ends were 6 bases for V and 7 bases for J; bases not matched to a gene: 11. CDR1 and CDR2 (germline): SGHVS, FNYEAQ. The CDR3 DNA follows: TGTGCCAGCAGTCTTAGTTGGGACAGCCGTGAAAAACTGTTTTTT. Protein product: CASSLSWDSREKLFF.

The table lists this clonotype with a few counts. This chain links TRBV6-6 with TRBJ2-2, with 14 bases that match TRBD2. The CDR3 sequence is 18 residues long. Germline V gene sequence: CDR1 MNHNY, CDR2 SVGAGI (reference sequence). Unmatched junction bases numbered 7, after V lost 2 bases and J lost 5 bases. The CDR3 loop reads CASSYLQTSGGDTGELFF. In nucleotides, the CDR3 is TGTGCCAGCAGTTACCTCCAGACTAGCGGGGGGGATACCGGGGAGCTGTTTTTT.

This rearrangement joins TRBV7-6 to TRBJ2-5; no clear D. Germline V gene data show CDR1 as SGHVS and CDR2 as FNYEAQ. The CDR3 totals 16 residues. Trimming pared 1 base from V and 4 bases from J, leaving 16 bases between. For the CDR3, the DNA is TGTGCCAGCAGCTTAGGTGAAGGGTTGCTGTCAGAGACCCAGTACTTC. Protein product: CASSLGEGLLSETQYF.

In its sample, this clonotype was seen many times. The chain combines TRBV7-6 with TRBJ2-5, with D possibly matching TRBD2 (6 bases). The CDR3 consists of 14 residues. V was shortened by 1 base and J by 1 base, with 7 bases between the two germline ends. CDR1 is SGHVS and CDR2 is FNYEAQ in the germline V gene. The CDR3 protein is CASSLGGTQETQYF. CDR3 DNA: TGTGCCAGCAGCTTAGGCGGGACCCAAGAGACCCAGTACTTC.

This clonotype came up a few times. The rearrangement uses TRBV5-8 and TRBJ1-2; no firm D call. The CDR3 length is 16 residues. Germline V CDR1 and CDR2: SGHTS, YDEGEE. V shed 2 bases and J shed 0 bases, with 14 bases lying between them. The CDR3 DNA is TGTGCCAGCAGCTTCGGGCAAGACGGAGCTAACTATGGCTACACCTTC. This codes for CASSFGQDGANYGYTF.

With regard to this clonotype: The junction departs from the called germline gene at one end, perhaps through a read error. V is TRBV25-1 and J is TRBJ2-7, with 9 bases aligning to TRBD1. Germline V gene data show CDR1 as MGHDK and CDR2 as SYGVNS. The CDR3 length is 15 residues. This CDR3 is CASGETGTGFDEQYF. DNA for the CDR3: TGTGCCAGCGGTGAAACCGGGACAGGGTTCGACGAGCAGTACTTC.

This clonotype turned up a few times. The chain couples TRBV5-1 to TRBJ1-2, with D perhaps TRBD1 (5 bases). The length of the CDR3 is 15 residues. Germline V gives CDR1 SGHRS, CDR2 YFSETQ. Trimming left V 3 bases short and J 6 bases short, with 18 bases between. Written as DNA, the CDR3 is TGCGCCAGCAGCTCACGCGGGGGTAATAAGGATGGCTACACCTTC. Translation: CASSSRGGNKDGYTF.

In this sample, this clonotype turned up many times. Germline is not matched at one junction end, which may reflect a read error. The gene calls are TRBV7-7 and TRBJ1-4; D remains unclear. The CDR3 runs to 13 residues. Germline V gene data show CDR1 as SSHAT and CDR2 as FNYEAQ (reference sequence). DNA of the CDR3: TGTGCTAGCAGCCCGGGATTAAATGAAAAACTGTTTTTT. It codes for CASSPGLNEKLFF.